This T cell receptor (beta chain) was sequenced during a study of T cell responses to AZD1222 COVID-19 vaccine. Whole-study findings and limits: The study identified only five to seven AZD1222 recipients as seropositive at baseline. Epitopes outside B.1.351 and B.1.1.7 mutated regions reportedly drew nearly half of spike TCRs.

This CDR3 contains 13 residues. Between the trimmed V and J ends, which lost 0 bases and 8 bases, there was a span of 11 bases. CDR1 is SGHRS, CDR2 YFSETQ, per germline. Clones were read by immunoSEQ multiplex PCR, and TCRdb kept only the in-frame ones, dropping some. The sample lists roughly 120,000 clones, approximately 90% occurring once. Both about-4-week and about-12-week second-dose recipients were combined. This clone was counted once. Antigen specificity is unknown. The receptor comes from an adult who received the AZD1222 COVID-19 vaccine. The V call is TRBV5-1, the J call TRBJ1-2, with D maybe TRBD1 (5 bases). Material: peripheral blood, obtained 28 days after the second AZD1222 dose. CDR3 region: CASSLGPRGGYTF. CDR3 in DNA: TGCGCCAGCAGCTTGGGCCCGAGGGGCGGCTACACCTTC.